Given below is one T cell receptor beta chain in context. The CDR3 spans 14 residues. V gave up 4 bases and J gave up 6 bases, with 13 bases separating them. In germline, CDR1 is MDHEN, CDR2 SYDVKM. The data were obtained in a study of blood T cell repertoires in COVID-19. This table comes from immunoSEQ multiplex PCR, and its TCRdb copy is limited to in-frame clones, with some not included. The table includes 90,000 to 120,000 clones, about 80% detected once. The specimen sequenced was peripheral blood. This receptor was identified in a man in his 70s with acute or convalescent COVID-19. The chain employs TRBV28 and TRBJ1-5; maybe TRBD1 (5 bases). CDR3 sequence: CASSSPQGAQPQHF. In DNA, the CDR3 is TGTGCCAGCAGTTCCCCCCAGGGCGCTCAGCCCCAGCATTTT.